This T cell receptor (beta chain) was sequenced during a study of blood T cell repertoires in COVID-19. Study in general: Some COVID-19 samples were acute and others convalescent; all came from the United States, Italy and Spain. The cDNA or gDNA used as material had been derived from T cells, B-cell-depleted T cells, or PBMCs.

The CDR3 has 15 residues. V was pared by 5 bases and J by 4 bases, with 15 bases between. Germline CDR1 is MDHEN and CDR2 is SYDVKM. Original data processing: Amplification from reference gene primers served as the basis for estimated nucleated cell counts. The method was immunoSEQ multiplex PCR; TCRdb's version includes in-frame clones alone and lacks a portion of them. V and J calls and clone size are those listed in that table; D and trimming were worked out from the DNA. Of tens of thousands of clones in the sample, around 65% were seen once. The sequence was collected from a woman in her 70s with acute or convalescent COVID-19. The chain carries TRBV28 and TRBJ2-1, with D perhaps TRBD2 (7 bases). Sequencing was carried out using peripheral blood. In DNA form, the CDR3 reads TGTGCCAGCAGTGACCCGGCGGGGGCTTACAATGAGCAGTTCTTC. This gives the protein CASSDPAGAYNEQFF.